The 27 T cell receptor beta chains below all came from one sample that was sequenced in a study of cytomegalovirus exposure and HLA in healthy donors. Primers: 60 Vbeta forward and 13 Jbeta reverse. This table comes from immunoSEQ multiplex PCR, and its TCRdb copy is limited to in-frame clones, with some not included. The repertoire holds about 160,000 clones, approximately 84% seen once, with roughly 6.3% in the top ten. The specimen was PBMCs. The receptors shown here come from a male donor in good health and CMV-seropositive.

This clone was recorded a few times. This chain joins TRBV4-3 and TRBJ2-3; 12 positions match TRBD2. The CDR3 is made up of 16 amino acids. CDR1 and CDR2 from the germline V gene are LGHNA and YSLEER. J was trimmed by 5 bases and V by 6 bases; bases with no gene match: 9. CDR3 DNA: TGCGCCAGCAGGCCCGGGACTAGCGGGTTTGAAGATACGCAGTATTTT. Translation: CASRPGTSGFEDTQYF.

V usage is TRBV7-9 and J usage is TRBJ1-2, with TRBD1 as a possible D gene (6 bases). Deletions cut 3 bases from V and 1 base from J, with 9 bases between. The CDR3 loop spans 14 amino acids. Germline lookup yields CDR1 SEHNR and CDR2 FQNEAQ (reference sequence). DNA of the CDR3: TGTGCCAGCAGCTTGGCAGGGGATAACTATGGCTACACCTTC. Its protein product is CASSLAGDNYGYTF.

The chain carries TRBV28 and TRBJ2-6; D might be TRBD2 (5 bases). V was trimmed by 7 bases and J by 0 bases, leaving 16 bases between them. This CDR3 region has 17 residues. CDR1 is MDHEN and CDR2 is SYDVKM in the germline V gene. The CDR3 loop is CASISAATFSGANVLTF. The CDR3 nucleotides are TGTGCCAGCATTAGCGCAGCGACCTTCTCTGGGGCCAACGTCCTGACTTTC.

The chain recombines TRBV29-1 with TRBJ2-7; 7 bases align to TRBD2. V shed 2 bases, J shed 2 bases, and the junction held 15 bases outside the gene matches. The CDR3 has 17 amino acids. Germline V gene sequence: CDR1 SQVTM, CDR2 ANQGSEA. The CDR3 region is CSVERKDLAEVPYEQYF. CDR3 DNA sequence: TGCAGCGTTGAAAGAAAGGATCTAGCGGAAGTACCCTACGAGCAGTACTTC.

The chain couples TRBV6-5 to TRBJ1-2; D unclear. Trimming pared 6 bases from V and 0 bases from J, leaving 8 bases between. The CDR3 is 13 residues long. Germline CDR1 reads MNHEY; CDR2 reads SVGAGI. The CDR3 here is CASRYNTNYGYTF. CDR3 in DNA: TGTGCCAGCAGATACAACACTAACTATGGCTACACCTTC.

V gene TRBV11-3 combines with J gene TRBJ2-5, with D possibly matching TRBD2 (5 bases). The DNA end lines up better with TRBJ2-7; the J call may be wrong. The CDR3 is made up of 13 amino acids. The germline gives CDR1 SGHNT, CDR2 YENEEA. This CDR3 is CASSLVRGIEQYF. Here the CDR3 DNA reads TGTGCCAGCAGCTTAGTCAGAGGGATCGAGCAGTACTTC.

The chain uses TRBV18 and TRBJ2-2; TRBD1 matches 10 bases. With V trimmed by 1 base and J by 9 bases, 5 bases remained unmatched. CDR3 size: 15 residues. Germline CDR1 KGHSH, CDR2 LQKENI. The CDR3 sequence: CASSPLRDRGRELFF. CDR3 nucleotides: TGTGCCAGCTCACCACTGAGGGACAGGGGAAGGGAGCTGTTTTTT.

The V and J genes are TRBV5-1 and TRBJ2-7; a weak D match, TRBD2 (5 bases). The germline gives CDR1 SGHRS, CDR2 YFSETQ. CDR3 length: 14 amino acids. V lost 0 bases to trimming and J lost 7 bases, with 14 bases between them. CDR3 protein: CASSLDEGSGEQYF. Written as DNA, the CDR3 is TGCGCCAGCAGCTTGGACGAGGGATCCGGGGAGCAGTACTTC.

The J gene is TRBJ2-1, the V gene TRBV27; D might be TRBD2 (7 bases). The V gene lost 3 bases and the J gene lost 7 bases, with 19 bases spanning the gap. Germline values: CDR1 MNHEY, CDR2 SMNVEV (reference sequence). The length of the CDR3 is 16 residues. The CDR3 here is CASSFMGGGAGNEQFF. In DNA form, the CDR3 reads TGTGCCAGCAGTTTCATGGGAGGGGGGGCCGGGAATGAGCAGTTCTTC.

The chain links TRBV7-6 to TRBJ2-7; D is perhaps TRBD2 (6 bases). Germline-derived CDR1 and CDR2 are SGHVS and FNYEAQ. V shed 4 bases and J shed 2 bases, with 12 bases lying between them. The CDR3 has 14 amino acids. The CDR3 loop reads CASSSYSGPYEQYF. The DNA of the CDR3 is TGTGCCAGCAGCTCCTATAGCGGCCCCTACGAGCAGTACTTC.

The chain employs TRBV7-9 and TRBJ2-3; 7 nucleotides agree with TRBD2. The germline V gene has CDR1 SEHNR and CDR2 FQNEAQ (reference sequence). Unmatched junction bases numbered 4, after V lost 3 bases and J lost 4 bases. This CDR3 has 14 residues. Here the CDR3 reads CASSFTGGADTQYF. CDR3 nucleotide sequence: TGTGCCAGCAGCTTTACGGGAGGTGCAGATACGCAGTATTTT.

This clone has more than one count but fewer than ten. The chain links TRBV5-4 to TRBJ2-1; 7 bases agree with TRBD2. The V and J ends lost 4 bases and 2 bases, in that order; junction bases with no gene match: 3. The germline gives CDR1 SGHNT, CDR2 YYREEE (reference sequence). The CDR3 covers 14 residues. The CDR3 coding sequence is TGTGCCAGCAGCCCCGGGACTACCTACAATGAGCAGTTCTTC. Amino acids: CASSPGTTYNEQFF.

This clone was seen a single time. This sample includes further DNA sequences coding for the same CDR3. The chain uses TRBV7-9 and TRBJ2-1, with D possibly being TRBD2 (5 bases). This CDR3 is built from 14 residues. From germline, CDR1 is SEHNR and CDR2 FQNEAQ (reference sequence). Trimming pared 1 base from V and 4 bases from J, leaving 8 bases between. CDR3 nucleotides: TGTGCCAGCAGCTTAGGAGGGCTGTACAATGAGCAGTTCTTC. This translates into CASSLGGLYNEQFF.

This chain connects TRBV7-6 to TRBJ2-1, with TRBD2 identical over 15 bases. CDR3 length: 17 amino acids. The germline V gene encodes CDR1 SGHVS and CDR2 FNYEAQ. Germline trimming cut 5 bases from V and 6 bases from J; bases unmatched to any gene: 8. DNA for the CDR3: TGTGCCAGCAGCACTAGGACTAGCGGGAGGGCCGTCAATGAGCAGTTCTTC. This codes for CASSTRTSGRAVNEQFF.

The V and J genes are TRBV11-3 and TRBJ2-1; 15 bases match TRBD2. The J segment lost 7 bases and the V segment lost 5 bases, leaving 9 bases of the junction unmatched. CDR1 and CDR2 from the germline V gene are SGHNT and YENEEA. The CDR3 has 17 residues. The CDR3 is CASSRGLAGGPRNEQFF. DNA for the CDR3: TGTGCCAGCAGCCGAGGACTAGCGGGAGGGCCCAGGAATGAGCAGTTCTTC.

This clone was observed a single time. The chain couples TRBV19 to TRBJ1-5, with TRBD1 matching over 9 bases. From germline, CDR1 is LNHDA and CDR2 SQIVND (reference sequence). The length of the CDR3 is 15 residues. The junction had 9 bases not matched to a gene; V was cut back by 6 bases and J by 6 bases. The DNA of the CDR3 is TGTGCCAGTAGATTACAGGGGGCGTCGGGTCAGCCCCAGCATTTT. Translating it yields CASRLQGASGQPQHF.

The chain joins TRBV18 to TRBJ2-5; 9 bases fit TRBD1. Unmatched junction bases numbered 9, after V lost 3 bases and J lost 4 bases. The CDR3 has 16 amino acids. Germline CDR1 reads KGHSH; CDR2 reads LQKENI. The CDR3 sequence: CASSPPGQGIGETQYF. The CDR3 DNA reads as TGTGCCAGCTCACCTCCGGGACAGGGAATCGGAGAGACCCAGTACTTC. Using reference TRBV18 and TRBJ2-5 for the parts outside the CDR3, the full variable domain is NAGVMQNPRHLVRRRGQEARLRCSPMKGHSHVYWYRQLPEEGLKFMVYLQKENIIDESGMPKERFSAEFPKEGPSILRIQQVVRGDSAAYFCASSPPGQGIGETQYFGPGTRLLVL.

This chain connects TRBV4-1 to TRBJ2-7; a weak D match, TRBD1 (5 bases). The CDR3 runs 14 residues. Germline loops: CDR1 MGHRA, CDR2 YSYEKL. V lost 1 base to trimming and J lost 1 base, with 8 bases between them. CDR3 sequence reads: CASSQGQGSYEQYF. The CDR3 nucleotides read TGCGCCAGCAGCCAAGGGCAGGGTTCCTACGAGCAGTACTTC.

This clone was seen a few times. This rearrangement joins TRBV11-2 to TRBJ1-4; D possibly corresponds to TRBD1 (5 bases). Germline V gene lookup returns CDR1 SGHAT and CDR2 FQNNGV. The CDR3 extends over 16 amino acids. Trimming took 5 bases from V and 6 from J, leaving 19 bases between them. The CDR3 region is CASSVSKAGVYEKLFF. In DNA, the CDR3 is TGTGCCAGCAGCGTATCAAAGGCGGGGGTGTATGAAAAACTGTTTTTT.

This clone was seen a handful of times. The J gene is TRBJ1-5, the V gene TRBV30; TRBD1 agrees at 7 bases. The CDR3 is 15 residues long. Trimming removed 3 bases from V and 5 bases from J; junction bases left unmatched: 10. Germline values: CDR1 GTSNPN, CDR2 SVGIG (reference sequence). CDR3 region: CAWSHPDRAYQPQHF. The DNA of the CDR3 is TGTGCCTGGAGCCATCCAGACAGGGCATATCAGCCCCAGCATTTT.

CDR3 residues: CASSPGTGIAYEQYF. The CDR3 DNA is TGTGCCAGCAGCCCTGGGACAGGGATTGCCTACGAGCAGTACTTC. The rearrangement joins TRBV9 to TRBJ2-7; 9 nucleotides agree with TRBD1. Trimming took 4 bases from V and 2 from J; bases not matched to a gene: 7. CDR1 and CDR2 from the germline V gene are SGDLS and YYNGEE. This CDR3 spans 15 amino acids. The full variable domain, in which reference TRBV9 and TRBJ2-7 provide the parts outside the CDR3, is DSGVTQTPKHLITATGQRVTLRCSPRSGDLSVYWYQQSLDQGLQFLIQYYNGEERAKGNILERFSAQQFPDLHSELNLSSLELGDSALYFCASSPGTGIAYEQYFGPGTRLTVT.

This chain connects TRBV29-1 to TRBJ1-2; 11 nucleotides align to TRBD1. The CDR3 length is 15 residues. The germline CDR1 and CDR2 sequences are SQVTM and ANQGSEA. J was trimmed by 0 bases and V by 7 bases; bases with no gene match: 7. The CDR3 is CSAPGQGDSNYGYTF. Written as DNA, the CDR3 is TGCAGCGCACCGGGACAGGGGGACTCTAACTATGGCTACACCTTC.

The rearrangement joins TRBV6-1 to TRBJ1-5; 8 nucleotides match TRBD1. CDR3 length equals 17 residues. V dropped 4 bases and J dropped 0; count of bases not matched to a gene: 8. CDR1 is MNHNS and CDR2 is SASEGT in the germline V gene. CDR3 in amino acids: CASSGRDRIGSNQPQHF. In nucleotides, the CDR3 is TGTGCCAGCAGTGGCCGGGACAGGATTGGTAGCAATCAGCCCCAGCATTTT.

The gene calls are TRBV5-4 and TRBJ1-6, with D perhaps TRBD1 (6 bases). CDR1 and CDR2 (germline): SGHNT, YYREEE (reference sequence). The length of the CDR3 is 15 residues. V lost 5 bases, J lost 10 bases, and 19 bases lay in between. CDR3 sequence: CASSSEQGGRSPLHF. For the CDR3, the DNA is TGTGCCAGCAGTTCGGAACAGGGTGGAAGATCACCCCTCCACTTT. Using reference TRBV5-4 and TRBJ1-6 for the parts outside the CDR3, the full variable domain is ETGVTQSPTHLIKTRGQQVTLRCSSQSGHNTVSWYQQALGQGPQFIFQYYREEENGRGNFPPRFSGLQFPNYSSELNVNALELDDSALYLCASSSEQGGRSPLHFGNGTRLTVT.

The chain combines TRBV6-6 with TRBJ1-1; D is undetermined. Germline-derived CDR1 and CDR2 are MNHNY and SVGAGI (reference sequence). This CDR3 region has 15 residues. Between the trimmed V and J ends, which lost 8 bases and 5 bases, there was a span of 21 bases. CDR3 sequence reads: CASHQSGVGDTEAFF. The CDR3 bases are TGTGCCAGCCATCAGAGCGGGGTCGGAGATACTGAAGCTTTCTTT.

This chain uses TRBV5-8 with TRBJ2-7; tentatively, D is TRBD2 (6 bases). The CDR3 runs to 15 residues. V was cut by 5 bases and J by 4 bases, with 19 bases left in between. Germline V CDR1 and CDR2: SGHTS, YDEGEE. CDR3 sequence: CASRREARAGYEQYF. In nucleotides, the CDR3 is TGTGCCAGCAGGAGGGAGGCCCGGGCGGGTTACGAGCAGTACTTC.

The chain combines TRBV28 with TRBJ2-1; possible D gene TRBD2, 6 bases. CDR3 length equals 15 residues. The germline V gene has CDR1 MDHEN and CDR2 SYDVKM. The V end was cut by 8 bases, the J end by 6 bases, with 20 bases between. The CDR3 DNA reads TGTGCCAGCTCCCGGTCGGGGGTTCTGGTCAATGAGCAGTTCTTC. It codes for CASSRSGVLVNEQFF.